This T cell receptor beta chain was sequenced for a study of blood T cells in healthy people across ages. Looked up from germline, CDR1 is MGHRA and CDR2 is YSYEKL. Trimming shortened V by 1 base and J by 0 bases, and 7 bases separated the two germline ends. The CDR3 runs to 15 residues. This clonotype has more than one count but fewer than ten. A second PCR of about 6 to 11 cycles used a sample-barcoded 5' primer and a J-beta primer mix. TCRdb analysed the 5' RACE reads with MiXCR anew, one entry per CDR3 protein. In the table there are over a million distinct CDR3 sequences, roughly 64% of which are singletons.

The sample taken for sequencing was blood. The rearrangement uses TRBV4-1 and TRBJ1-5, with D uncertain. The TCR comes from a man aged 18 to 29 in good health. CDR3 nucleotides: TGCGCCAGCAGCCAAGTTCAGATTAGCAATCAGCCCCAGCATTTT. It translates to CASSQVQISNQPQHF.